The T cell receptor beta chain described here comes from a study of blood T cell repertoires in COVID-19. V gave up 0 bases and J gave up 11 bases, with 14 bases separating them. The CDR3 covers 13 residues. Germline CDR1 is SGDLS and CDR2 is YYNGEE. The protocol was immunoSEQ multiplex PCR, while the TCRdb copy is restricted to in-frame clones and leaves out a portion. The sample records tens of thousands of clones, roughly 86% being singletons. Material: peripheral blood. This sequence was found in an older woman with acute or convalescent COVID-19. The gene calls are TRBV9 and TRBJ1-1, with D uncertain. This CDR3 is CASSVAVQGEAFF. The DNA for the CDR3 is TGTGCCAGCAGCGTAGCCGTACAAGGAGAGGCTTTCTTT.